This TCR beta chain stems from a study of Graves' ophthalmopathy and Graves' hyperthyroidism. Study findings and constraints: Blood repertoires reportedly contained most expanded thyroid clonotypes above 0.001 frequency.

Diagnosis relied on clinical symptoms, serum thyroxine, TRAb, thyroid ultrasound and orbital computed tomography. The PBMCs had their origin in more than 9.5 ml of fresh peripheral blood. This clonotype was recorded at least ten times. Its specificity is not known. Trimming shortened V by 6 bases and J by 5 bases, and 11 bases separated the two germline ends. This CDR3 is built from 12 residues. Per germline, CDR1 DFQATT and CDR2 SNEGSKA (reference sequence). As the template, RNA transcripts were used to amplify TCR beta CDR3 regions. Amplification began with first-round RT-PCR using HTBI primers, then second-round multiplex PCR was performed. From the multiplex PCR reads, TCRdb called clonotypes with MiXCR, one entry per CDR3 protein. Of fewer than 650,000 distinct CDR3 sequences in the sample, 22% are singletons; the top ten hold about 6.6%.

The sample taken for sequencing was peripheral blood. The receptor's source is a young woman with stable Graves' hyperthyroidism. Some clones in this sample may be carry-over from other donors' samples. This rearrangement joins TRBV20-1 to TRBJ1-5; D is ambiguous. The DNA for the CDR3 is TGCAGTGCAGGGCAGTATGATCAGCCCCAGCATTTT. This translates into CSAGQYDQPQHF.